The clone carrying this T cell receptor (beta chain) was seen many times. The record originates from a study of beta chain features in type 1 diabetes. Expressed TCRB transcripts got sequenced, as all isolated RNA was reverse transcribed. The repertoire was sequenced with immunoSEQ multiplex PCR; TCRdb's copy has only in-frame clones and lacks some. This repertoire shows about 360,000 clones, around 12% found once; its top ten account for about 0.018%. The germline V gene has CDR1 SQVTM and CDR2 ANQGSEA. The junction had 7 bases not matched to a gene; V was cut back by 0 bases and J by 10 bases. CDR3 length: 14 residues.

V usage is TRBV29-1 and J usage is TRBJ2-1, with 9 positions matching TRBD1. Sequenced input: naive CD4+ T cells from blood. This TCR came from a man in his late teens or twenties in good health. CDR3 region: CSVEEQQGAGEQFF. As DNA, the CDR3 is TGCAGCGTTGAAGAGCAACAGGGGGCCGGAGAGCAGTTCTTC.